This T cell receptor beta chain was obtained from a study of blood T cell repertoires in COVID-19. The assay was immunoSEQ multiplex PCR, and TCRdb's table has in-frame clones only and misses some. The top ten hold more than 0.25% of the sample, which has just over 650,000 clones, 80% to 90% seen once. The CDR3 has 17 amino acids. Trimming took 0 bases from V and 0 from J; bases not matched to a gene: 6. Germline assignment: CDR1 SGHKS and CDR2 YYEKEE (reference sequence). The J gene is TRBJ2-4, the V gene TRBV5-5; the match to TRBD1 covers 7 bases. Sequenced material: peripheral blood. The source of this sequence is a woman under 30 with acute or convalescent COVID-19. CDR3 sequence reads: CASSLGGTVLAKNIQYF. The CDR3 nucleotides read TGTGCCAGCAGCTTGGGGGGGACAGTTCTAGCCAAAAACATTCAGTACTTC.